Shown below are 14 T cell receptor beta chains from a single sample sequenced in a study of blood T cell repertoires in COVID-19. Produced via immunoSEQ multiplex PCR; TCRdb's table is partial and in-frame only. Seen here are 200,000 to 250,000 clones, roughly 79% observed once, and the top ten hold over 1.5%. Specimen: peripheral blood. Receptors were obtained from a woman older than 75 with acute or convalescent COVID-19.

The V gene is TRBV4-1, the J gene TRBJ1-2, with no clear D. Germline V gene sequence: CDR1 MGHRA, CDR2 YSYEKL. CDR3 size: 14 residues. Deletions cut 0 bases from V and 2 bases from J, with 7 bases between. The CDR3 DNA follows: TGCGCCAGCAGCCAAGATAAGGAGAACTATGGCTACACCTTC. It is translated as CASSQDKENYGYTF.

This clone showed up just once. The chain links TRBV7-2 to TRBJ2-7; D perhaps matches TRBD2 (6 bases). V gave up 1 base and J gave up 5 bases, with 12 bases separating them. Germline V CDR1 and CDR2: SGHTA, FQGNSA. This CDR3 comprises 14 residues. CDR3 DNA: TGTGCCAGCAGCTTAGGGGGAGGTACCGACGAGCAGTACTTC. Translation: CASSLGGGTDEQYF. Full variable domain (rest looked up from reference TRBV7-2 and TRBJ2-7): GAGVSQSPSNKVTEKGKDVELRCDPISGHTALYWYRQSLGQGLEFLIYFQGNSAPDKSGLPSDRFSAERTGGSVSTLTIQRTQQEDSAVYLCASSLGGGTDEQYFGPGTRLTVT.

The CDR3 is CAISGYREGIEQYF. CDR3 nucleotides: TGTGCCATCAGTGGGTACAGGGAGGGAATCGAGCAGTACTTC. The chain couples TRBV10-3 to TRBJ2-7, with D possibly matching TRBD2 (7 bases). From germline, CDR1 is ENHRY and CDR2 SYGVKD. The V and J ends lost 4 bases and 6 bases respectively, with 16 bases between them. The CDR3 totals 14 residues.

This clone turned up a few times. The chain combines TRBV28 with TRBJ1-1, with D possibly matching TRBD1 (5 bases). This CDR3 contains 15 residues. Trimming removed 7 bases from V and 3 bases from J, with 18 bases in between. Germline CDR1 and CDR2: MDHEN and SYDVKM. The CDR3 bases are TGTGCCAGCACCCCTGTGGGGGGATGGGACACTGAAGCTTTCTTT. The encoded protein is CASTPVGGWDTEAFF.

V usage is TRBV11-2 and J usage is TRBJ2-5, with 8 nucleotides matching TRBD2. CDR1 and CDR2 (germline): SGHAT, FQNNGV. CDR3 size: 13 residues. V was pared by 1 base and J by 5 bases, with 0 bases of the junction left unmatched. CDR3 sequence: CASSLGGRETQYF. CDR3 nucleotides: TGTGCCAGCAGCTTAGGCGGGAGGGAGACCCAGTACTTC.

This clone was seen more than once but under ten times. This CDR3 reads CASRLGLQETQYF. CDR3 nucleotide sequence: TGTGCCAGCAGACTGGGACTCCAAGAGACCCAGTACTTC. The chain combines TRBV12-3 or TRBV12-4 with TRBJ2-5, with a weak D call TRBD2 (6 bases). This CDR3 contains 13 residues. V was cut by 6 bases and J by 1 base, with 9 bases left in between.

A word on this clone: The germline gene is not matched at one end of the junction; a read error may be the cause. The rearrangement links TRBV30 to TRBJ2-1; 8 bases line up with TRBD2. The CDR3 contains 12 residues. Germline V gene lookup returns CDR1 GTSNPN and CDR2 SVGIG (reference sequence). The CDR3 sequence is CAWSVRGTSNLF. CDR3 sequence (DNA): TGTGCCTGGAGTGTACGGGGGACTAGTAACCTCTTC.

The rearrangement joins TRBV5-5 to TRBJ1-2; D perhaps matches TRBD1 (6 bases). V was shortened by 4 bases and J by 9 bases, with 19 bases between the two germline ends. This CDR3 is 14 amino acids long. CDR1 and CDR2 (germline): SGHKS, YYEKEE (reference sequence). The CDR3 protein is CASSPGQSRYRYTF. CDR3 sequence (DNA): TGTGCCAGCAGCCCCGGACAGTCCCGTTATCGCTACACCTTC.

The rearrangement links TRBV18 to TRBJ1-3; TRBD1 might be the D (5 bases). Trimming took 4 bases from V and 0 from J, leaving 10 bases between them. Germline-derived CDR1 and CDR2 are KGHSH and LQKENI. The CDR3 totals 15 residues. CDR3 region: CASSRDSGSGNTIYF. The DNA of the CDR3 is TGTGCCAGCTCACGCGACAGTGGCTCTGGAAACACCATATATTTT.

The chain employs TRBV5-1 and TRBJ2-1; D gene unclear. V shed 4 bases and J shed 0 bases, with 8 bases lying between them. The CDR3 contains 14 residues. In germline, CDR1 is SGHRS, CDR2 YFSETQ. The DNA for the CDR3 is TGCGCCAGCAGCGTGGAGAGCTCCTACAATGAGCAGTTCTTC. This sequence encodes CASSVESSYNEQFF.

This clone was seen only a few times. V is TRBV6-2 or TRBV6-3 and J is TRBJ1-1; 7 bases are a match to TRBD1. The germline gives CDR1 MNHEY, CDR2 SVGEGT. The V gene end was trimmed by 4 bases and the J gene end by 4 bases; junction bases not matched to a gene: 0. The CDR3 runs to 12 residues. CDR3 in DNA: TGTGCCAGCAGTTGGACAGGCACTGAAGCTTTCTTT. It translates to CASSWTGTEAFF.

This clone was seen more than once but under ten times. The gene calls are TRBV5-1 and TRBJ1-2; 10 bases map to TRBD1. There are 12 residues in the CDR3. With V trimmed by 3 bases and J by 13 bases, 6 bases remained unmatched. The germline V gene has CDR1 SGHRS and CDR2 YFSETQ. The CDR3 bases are TGCGCCAGCAGCTCCTTGGGACAGGGGACCACCTTC. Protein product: CASSSLGQGTTF.

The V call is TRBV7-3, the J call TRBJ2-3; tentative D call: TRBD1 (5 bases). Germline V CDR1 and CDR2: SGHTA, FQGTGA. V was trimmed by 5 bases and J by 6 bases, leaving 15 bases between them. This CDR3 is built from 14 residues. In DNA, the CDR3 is TGTGCCAGCAGCCAGCAGGGTGTATGGGATACGCAGTATTTT. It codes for CASSQQGVWDTQYF.

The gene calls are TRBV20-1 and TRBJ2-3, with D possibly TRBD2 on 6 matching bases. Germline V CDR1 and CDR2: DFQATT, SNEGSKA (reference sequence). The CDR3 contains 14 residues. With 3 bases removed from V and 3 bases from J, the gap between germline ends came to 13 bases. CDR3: CSASERLGTDTQYF. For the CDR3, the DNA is TGCAGTGCTAGTGAGCGACTAGGTACAGATACGCAGTATTTT.